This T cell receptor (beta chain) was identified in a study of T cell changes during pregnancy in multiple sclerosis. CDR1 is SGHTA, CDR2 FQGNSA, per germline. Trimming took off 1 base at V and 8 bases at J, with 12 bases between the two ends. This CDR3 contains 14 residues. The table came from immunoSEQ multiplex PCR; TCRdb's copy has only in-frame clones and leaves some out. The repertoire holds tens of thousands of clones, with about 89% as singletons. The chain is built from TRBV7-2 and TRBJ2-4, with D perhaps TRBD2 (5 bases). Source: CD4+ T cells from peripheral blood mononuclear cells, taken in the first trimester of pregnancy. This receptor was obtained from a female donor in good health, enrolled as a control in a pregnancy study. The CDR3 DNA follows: TGTGCCAGCAGCTTAGGCCTAGCAGCGGACATTCAGTACTTC. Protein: CASSLGLAADIQYF.